Shown below are 22 T cell receptor beta chains from a single sample sequenced in a study of blood T cell repertoires in COVID-19 (dated by TCRdb to the early 2020s). The method was the immunoSEQ multiplex PCR assay. Imported from immuneACCESS, the table was reduced by TCRdb to in-frame sequences with V and J called. These copies leave out some clones; in studies compared against another copy, an unresolved V gene accounts for under half, and the cause of the remainder is not known. Counted in this sample were roughly 190,000 clones; roughly 76% of them appeared once. The ten largest clones add up to about 9% of the sample. Sequences were obtained from peripheral blood. The receptors come from a woman between 50 and 59 years old with active or convalescent COVID-19.

This chain joins TRBV11-1 and TRBJ1-6, with D tentatively TRBD1 (5 bases). V was clipped by 5 bases and J by 9 bases, with 14 bases between them. The CDR3 extends over 14 amino acids. Looked up from germline, CDR1 is SGHAT and CDR2 is FQDESV (reference sequence). In DNA form, the CDR3 reads TGTGCCAGCAGCCCCGACCCCGGGGGTTCACCCCTCCACTTT. Its translation is CASSPDPGGSPLHF.

The chain employs TRBV7-8 and TRBJ1-2, with TRBD1 identical over 7 bases. V shed 0 bases and J 4 bases; nucleotides not matched to a gene: 8. The germline CDR1 and CDR2 sequences are SGHVS and FQNEAQ. The CDR3 extends over 16 amino acids. The CDR3 DNA sequence: TGTGCCAGCAGCTTAGCCCAGGGGGGAAGGATCTATGGCTACACCTTC. Its protein product is CASSLAQGGRIYGYTF.

The chain is built from TRBV5-1 and TRBJ1-1; D not resolved. Per germline, CDR1 SGHRS and CDR2 YFSETQ. V lost 4 bases, J lost 7 bases, and 17 bases lay in between. The CDR3 is 14 residues long. Here the CDR3 DNA reads TGCGCCAGCAGCCCCCGACCTGGAGAGGGTGAAGCTTTCTTT. Protein sequence: CASSPRPGEGEAFF.

The rearrangement joins TRBV19 to TRBJ2-5; D is ambiguous. The V gene's germline CDR1 is LNHDA and CDR2 SQIVND (reference sequence). V was shortened by 0 bases and J by 4 bases, with 12 bases between the two germline ends. The CDR3 sequence is 15 residues long. The CDR3 protein is CASSIDKRGPETQYF. The CDR3 region has the DNA TGTGCCAGTAGTATAGATAAGCGCGGCCCAGAGACCCAGTACTTC.

The chain joins TRBV30 to TRBJ2-4; the D gene is possibly TRBD2 (6 bases). Trimming left V 5 bases short and J 2 bases short, with 7 bases between. The germline CDR1 and CDR2 sequences are GTSNPN and SVGIG (reference sequence). This CDR3 spans 12 amino acids. This CDR3 is CAWLATKNIQYF. The CDR3 region has the DNA TGTGCCTGGCTAGCGACCAAAAACATTCAGTACTTC.

The gene calls are TRBV7-2 and TRBJ1-6; 10 nucleotides agree with TRBD1. V gave up 6 bases and J gave up 6 bases; unmatched junction bases: 11. The CDR3 is 17 residues long. Germline lookup yields CDR1 SGHTA and CDR2 FQGNSA. The CDR3 spells CASSQRRQGASNSPLHF. The CDR3, as DNA: TGTGCCAGCAGTCAACGACGACAGGGGGCTAGTAATTCACCCCTCCACTTT.

In DNA form, the CDR3 reads TGCGCCAGCAGCTTGACGGTAGCGGGAGGTTCTGAGCAGTTCTTC. It codes for CASSLTVAGGSEQFF. The chain employs TRBV5-1 and TRBJ2-1, with TRBD2 identical over 10 bases. The CDR3 has 15 residues. Per the germline V gene, CDR1 is SGHRS and CDR2 is YFSETQ. Germline trimming cut 1 base from V and 9 bases from J; bases unmatched to any gene: 7.

This clone has only one observation. The rearrangement joins TRBV10-1 to TRBJ1-2, with 11 nucleotides matching TRBD1. CDR1 WNHNN and CDR2 SYGVQD come from the germline V gene (reference sequence). The CDR3 consists of 17 residues. Germline trimming cut 7 bases from V and 4 bases from J; bases unmatched to any gene: 14. The CDR3 region is CASKATWTGGVLYGYTF. As DNA, the CDR3 is TGCGCCAGCAAGGCTACATGGACAGGGGGCGTTCTCTATGGCTACACCTTC.

The CDR3 region is CASNRAVANTGELFF. For the CDR3, the DNA is TGTGCCAGCAACAGGGCAGTCGCGAACACCGGGGAGCTGTTTTTT. The chain has TRBV28 and TRBJ2-2; a weak D match, TRBD1 (6 bases). Germline V gene data show CDR1 as MDHEN and CDR2 as SYDVKM. CDR3 length: 15 amino acids. Trimming left V 7 bases short and J 0 bases short, with 12 bases between.

The chain carries TRBV14 and TRBJ1-1; unclear D gene. Germline-derived CDR1 and CDR2 are SGHDN and FVKESK. The CDR3 has 14 residues. The V gene lost 0 bases and the J gene lost 11 bases, with 16 bases spanning the gap. The DNA of the CDR3 is TGTGCCAGCAGCCAAGATACGAGGGTACGAGGGGCTTTCTTT. Its protein product is CASSQDTRVRGAFF.

This clone has just one count. The chain links TRBV9 to TRBJ1-1; 7 bases align to TRBD1. The CDR3 has 12 residues. V was clipped by 4 bases and J by 4 bases; unmatched bases: 1. Germline-derived CDR1 and CDR2 are SGDLS and YYNGEE. The CDR3 loop is CASSRDSTEAFF. The CDR3 bases are TGTGCCAGCAGCCGGGACAGCACTGAAGCTTTCTTT.

The V call is TRBV5-1, the J call TRBJ1-1; D unclear. The CDR3 consists of 14 residues. V was clipped by 0 bases and J by 2 bases, with 8 bases between them. Looked up from germline, CDR1 is SGHRS and CDR2 is YFSETQ. The CDR3 spells CASSLAVRNTEAFF. The CDR3 DNA reads TGCGCCAGCAGCTTGGCAGTCCGTAACACTGAAGCTTTCTTT.

The chain combines TRBV2 with TRBJ2-1; D possibly corresponds to TRBD2 (6 bases). CDR1 and CDR2 (germline): SNHLY, FYNNEI. The CDR3 consists of 15 residues. With 2 bases removed from V and 4 bases from J, the gap between germline ends came to 12 bases. CDR3 residues: CASSENRREYNEQFF. The CDR3 region has the DNA TGTGCCAGCAGTGAAAATCGGAGGGAGTACAATGAGCAGTTCTTC.

This clone has a handful of counts. The chain carries TRBV28 and TRBJ1-5; unclear D gene. This CDR3 comprises 15 residues. Germline V lookup: CDR1 MDHEN, CDR2 SYDVKM. V was shortened by 5 bases and J by 0 bases, with 11 bases between the two germline ends. CDR3: CASSRAFNSNQPQHF. The CDR3 region has the DNA TGTGCCAGCAGTAGAGCATTTAATAGCAATCAGCCCCAGCATTTT.

The rearrangement links TRBV30 to TRBJ1-2, with D perhaps matching TRBD1 (5 bases). This CDR3 contains 12 residues. Germline values: CDR1 GTSNPN, CDR2 SVGIG (reference sequence). The germline V and J ends were trimmed by 0 bases and 8 bases, with 10 bases remaining between them. Here the CDR3 DNA reads TGTGCCTGGAGTGTAACAGGCCTGGGCTACACCTTC. Protein sequence: CAWSVTGLGYTF.

V is TRBV5-1 and J is TRBJ1-1; 9 bases align to TRBD1. CDR3 length: 14 amino acids. V was pared by 0 bases and J by 7 bases, with 4 bases of the junction left unmatched. The germline CDR1 and CDR2 sequences are SGHRS and YFSETQ. CDR3 residues: CASSLGTGVIEAFF. DNA of the CDR3: TGCGCCAGCAGCTTGGGGACAGGGGTGATTGAAGCTTTCTTT.

The chain has TRBV28 and TRBJ1-1; a weak D match, TRBD1 (5 bases). Trimming shortened V by 6 bases and J by 5 bases, and 19 bases separated the two germline ends. The germline gives CDR1 MDHEN, CDR2 SYDVKM. The CDR3 totals 15 residues. The CDR3 DNA reads TGTGCCAGCAGACCAGGGAGGGTCAGACGGACTGAAGCTTTCTTT. Its protein is CASRPGRVRRTEAFF.

The gene calls are TRBV7-2 and TRBJ2-4; 7 bases map to TRBD2. Looked up from germline, CDR1 is SGHTA and CDR2 is FQGNSA. The CDR3 sequence is 14 residues long. V lost 3 bases to trimming and J lost 3 bases; unmatched junction nucleotides: 2. DNA of the CDR3: TGTGCCAGCAGCTTCTCGGGGGGCAAAAACATTCAGTACTTC. Translation: CASSFSGGKNIQYF.

V is TRBV11-2 and J is TRBJ1-1, with D unclear. The germline V gene has CDR1 SGHAT and CDR2 FQNNGV. The length of the CDR3 is 14 residues. Deletions cut 2 bases from V and 3 bases from J, with 10 bases between. CDR3 in amino acids: CASSLTGRDTEAFF. Here the CDR3 DNA reads TGTGCCAGCAGCTTAACGGGAAGGGACACTGAAGCTTTCTTT. Together with reference TRBV11-2 and TRBJ1-1, the CDR3 gives the full variable domain: EAGVAQSPRYKIIEKRQSVAFWCNPISGHATLYWYQQILGQGPKLLIQFQNNGVVDDSQLPKDRFSAERLKGVDSTLKIQPAKLEDSAVYLCASSLTGRDTEAFFGQGTRLTVV.

The chain joins TRBV9 to TRBJ1-6; possible D gene TRBD1, 5 bases. Trimming cost V 0 bases and J 11 bases, with 15 bases left between them. CDR3 size: 15 residues. The V gene's germline CDR1 is SGDLS and CDR2 YYNGEE. CDR3 sequence reads: CASSVGDPRRAPLHF. As DNA, the CDR3 is TGTGCCAGCAGCGTAGGGGACCCACGGAGGGCACCCCTCCACTTT.

Only a few counts were recorded for this clone. V and J are TRBV15 and TRBJ1-3; D possibly corresponds to TRBD1 (5 bases). The V end was cut by 1 base, the J end by 2 bases, with 9 bases between. Germline V CDR1 and CDR2: LNHNV, YYDKDF (reference sequence). The CDR3 totals 15 residues. CDR3 in amino acids: CATSRVGTPGNTIYF. The CDR3 DNA follows: TGTGCCACCAGCAGAGTCGGGACTCCTGGAAACACCATATATTTT. The complete variable domain, with remaining parts taken from reference TRBV15 and TRBJ1-3, reads DAMVIQNPRYQVTQFGKPVTLSCSQTLNHNVMYWYQQKSSQAPKLLFHYYDKDFNNEADTPDNFQSRRPNTSFCFLDIRSPGLGDTAMYLCATSRVGTPGNTIYFGEGSWLTVV.

This sequence joins TRBV18 and TRBJ2-1; D remains ambiguous. The length of the CDR3 is 15 residues. CDR1 KGHSH and CDR2 LQKENI come from the germline V gene. The V end lost 1 base, the J end lost 4 bases, and 11 bases lay between the germline ends. CDR3 amino acids: CASSPLITSYNEQFF. The CDR3 DNA is TGTGCCAGCTCACCACTTATAACATCTTACAATGAGCAGTTCTTC. Using reference TRBV18 and TRBJ2-1 for the parts outside the CDR3, the full variable domain is NAGVMQNPRHLVRRRGQEARLRCSPMKGHSHVYWYRQLPEEGLKFMVYLQKENIIDESGMPKERFSAEFPKEGPSILRIQQVVRGDSAAYFCASSPLITSYNEQFFGPGTRLTVL.